Presented here are 5 T cell receptor beta chains from one specimen sequenced in a study of T cell changes during pregnancy in multiple sclerosis (dated by TCRdb to the late 2010s). Library construction relied on the immunoSEQ multiplex PCR assay. The table was pulled from immuneACCESS by TCRdb, which kept in-frame rearrangements only. Such tables lose some clones; where checked, under half of the loss comes from unresolved V genes, and the rest has no known cause. This sample is represented by around 30,000 clones; over 85% of them were singletons. Clones ranked in the top ten supply roughly 4% of the sample. Sample: CD8+ T cells from peripheral blood mononuclear cells, taken in the third trimester of pregnancy. Every receptor here comes from a female donor with multiple sclerosis, enrolled in a pregnancy study.

This clone was picked up one time. The DNA is left out, because the CDR3 cannot be placed on it with certainty; the CDR3 is given as TCRdb lists it. The chain couples TRBV12-2 to TRBJ1-5. TRBV12-2 is designated a pseudogene. Counting both end residues, the CDR3 totals 17 amino acids. The CDR3 sequence is CASRAGVGRGANQPQHF.

The CDR3 spells CASRVRDRGGYEQYF. CDR3 in DNA: TGTGCCAGCAGGGTACGGGACAGAGGGGGCTACGAGCAGTACTTC. The chain has TRBV2 and TRBJ2-7; 7 bases line up with TRBD1. The CDR3 totals 15 residues. Germline CDR1 reads SNHLY; CDR2 reads FYNNEI. Losses at the gene ends were 6 bases for V and 3 bases for J; bases not matched to a gene: 11.

This chain joins TRBV5-6 and TRBJ2-7; 7 bases map to TRBD2. CDR1 SGHDT and CDR2 YYEEEE come from the germline V gene. CDR3 length equals 15 residues. V shed 3 bases and J 1 base; nucleotides not matched to a gene: 7. DNA for the CDR3: TGTGCCAGCAGCTCCTGGGACTACCTTTCCTACGAGCAGTACTTC. Residues: CASSSWDYLSYEQYF.

V usage is TRBV7-2 and J usage is TRBJ1-1; 12 bases are shared with TRBD1. J gave up 4 bases and V 4 bases, and 10 bases lay outside the gene matches. The CDR3 extends over 17 amino acids. Germline V lookup: CDR1 SGHTA, CDR2 FQGNSA. The CDR3 loop is CASSSWDRGRRGTEAFF. CDR3 nucleotides: TGTGCCAGCAGCTCATGGGACAGGGGGCGCAGGGGCACTGAAGCTTTCTTT.

This clone was counted between two and nine times. This chain links TRBV5-6 with TRBJ2-7, with 7 positions matching TRBD1. The germline V gene has CDR1 SGHDT and CDR2 YYEEEE. V lost 4 bases and J lost 1; bases outside the gene matches: 5. This CDR3 has 14 amino acids. The chain's CDR3 is CASSHGTVSYEQYF. CDR3 sequence (DNA): TGTGCCAGCAGCCATGGGACAGTTTCCTACGAGCAGTACTTC.